A single sample is the source of the 17 T cell receptor beta chains below, sequenced in a study of blood T cell repertoires in COVID-19. Using immunoSEQ multiplex PCR, the repertoire was profiled, and TCRdb retains in-frame clones only, with some absent. The data contain over 300,000 clones, roughly 90% of them singletons. The sequenced material came from PBMCs or T cells enriched from blood (not recorded which). These receptors were taken from a woman aged 25 to 45 with acute COVID-19.

V usage is TRBV7-3 and J usage is TRBJ2-5; TRBD1 matches 7 bases. The CDR3 length is 16 residues. V lost 5 bases and J lost 6; bases outside the gene matches: 15. The germline CDR1 and CDR2 sequences are SGHTA and FQGTGA. CDR3 DNA sequence: TGTGCCAGCAGCCCTACCGGGACAGCGTACCTTAAGACCCAGTACTTC. Translation: CASSPTGTAYLKTQYF.

The V and J genes are TRBV7-8 and TRBJ1-2; 7 bases are a match to TRBD1. Trimming at V came to 0 bases and at J to 3 bases, leaving 1 base not matched to a gene. The CDR3 sequence is 14 residues long. Germline V gene sequence: CDR1 SGHVS, CDR2 FQNEAQ. The CDR3 reads CASSLAGTDYGYTF. The CDR3 bases are TGTGCCAGCAGCTTAGCCGGGACAGACTATGGCTACACCTTC.

The table lists this clone with a count of one. The chain is built from TRBV5-1 and TRBJ1-1, with TRBD1 matching 8 bases. This CDR3 spans 17 amino acids. Trimming removed 3 bases from V and 5 bases from J; junction bases left unmatched: 15. Germline assignment: CDR1 SGHRS and CDR2 YFSETQ. Here the CDR3 reads CASSSQGQGSGGTEAFF. CDR3 nucleotide sequence: TGCGCCAGCAGCTCCCAAGGACAGGGAAGTGGTGGTACTGAAGCTTTCTTT.

The V and J genes are TRBV27 and TRBJ2-6; 7 bases are a match to TRBD1. The germline V gene has CDR1 MNHEY and CDR2 SMNVEV (reference sequence). The trim removed 1 base at V and 2 bases at J, leaving 11 bases unmatched. The CDR3 length is 19 residues. CDR3 sequence: CASSLWANRGLAGANVLTF. Written as DNA, the CDR3 is TGTGCCAGCAGTTTATGGGCCAACAGGGGTCTCGCTGGGGCCAACGTCCTGACTTTC.

This rearrangement joins TRBV28 to TRBJ2-1, with 10 bases fitting TRBD1. The V gene's germline CDR1 is MDHEN and CDR2 SYDVKM. CDR3 length equals 15 residues. V was pared by 10 bases and J by 3 bases, with 9 bases of the junction left unmatched. The CDR3 nucleotides are TGTGCCACAAGCGGGACAGGGGATTACTACAATGAGCAGTTCTTC. It encodes CATSGTGDYYNEQFF.

The chain is built from TRBV7-2 and TRBJ2-3, with 10 bases matching TRBD2. There are 17 residues in the CDR3. Germline V lookup: CDR1 SGHTA, CDR2 FQGNSA. V was pared by 2 bases and J by 3 bases, with 8 bases of the junction left unmatched. As DNA, the CDR3 is TGTGCCAGCAGCTTAAAGGCTAGCGGGGGAGGGACAGATACGCAGTATTTT. It specifies CASSLKASGGGTDTQYF.

The chain carries TRBV6-4 and TRBJ2-1; 8 nucleotides match TRBD2. V lost 0 bases, J lost 0 bases, and 4 bases stayed unmatched. The CDR3 covers 17 residues. The germline CDR1 and CDR2 sequences are MRHNA and SNTAGT. The CDR3 region is CASSDSQRGSSYNEQFF. The CDR3, as DNA: TGTGCCAGCAGTGACTCGCAGCGGGGGAGCTCCTACAATGAGCAGTTCTTC.

J is TRBJ1-1 and V is TRBV18; 7 bases map to TRBD1. V shed 0 bases and J 5 bases; nucleotides not matched to a gene: 6. This CDR3 is built from 15 residues. CDR1 and CDR2 from the germline V gene are KGHSH and LQKENI. The CDR3 coding sequence is TGTGCCAGCTCACCACCAGGGGGCTGGGGAACTGAAGCTTTCTTT. It yields the protein CASSPPGGWGTEAFF.

For this clone: Other DNA variants within this sample encode the same CDR3. The rearrangement uses TRBV3-1 (or the pseudogene TRBV3-2) and TRBJ2-7; D ambiguous. Deletions cut 0 bases from V and 0 bases from J, with 6 bases between. The CDR3 sequence is 14 residues long. Germline V gene sequence: CDR1 LGHDT, CDR2 YNNKEL (reference sequence). The DNA for the CDR3 is TGTGCCAGCAGCCAAGATCCCTCCTCCTACGAGCAGTACTTC. The encoded protein is CASSQDPSSYEQYF.

This clone was counted ten times or more. The chain couples TRBV20-1 to TRBJ2-7, with a weak D call TRBD2 (6 bases). Per the germline V gene, CDR1 is DFQATT and CDR2 is SNEGSKA (reference sequence). Trimming removed 5 bases at V and 0 bases at J, with 11 bases between. This CDR3 contains 13 residues. The CDR3 region is CSARGTGSYEQYF. The CDR3 DNA follows: TGCAGTGCTCGTGGGACTGGCTCCTACGAGCAGTACTTC.

The genes are TRBV6-5 and TRBJ1-6; TRBD1 agrees at 9 bases. The CDR3 length is 14 residues. Germline CDR1 reads MNHEY; CDR2 reads SVGAGI. The trim removed 7 bases at V and 6 bases at J, leaving 4 bases unmatched. The CDR3 spells CASTGDRVNSPLHF. The CDR3 DNA reads as TGTGCCAGCACCGGGGACAGGGTTAATTCACCCCTCCACTTT.

The gene calls are TRBV24-1 and TRBJ1-5; TRBD1 might be the D (6 bases). The CDR3 extends over 15 amino acids. CDR1 and CDR2 (germline): KGHDR, SFDVKD. V lost 5 bases, J lost 0 bases, and 10 bases lay in between. CDR3 in amino acids: CATSAQGSSNQPQHF. CDR3 sequence (DNA): TGTGCCACCAGTGCCCAGGGGAGTAGCAATCAGCCCCAGCATTTT.

This clone was seen more than once but under ten times. The gene calls are TRBV19 and TRBJ1-4; D not certain. The CDR3 has 14 amino acids. The germline V gene encodes CDR1 LNHDA and CDR2 SQIVND (reference sequence). The V gene lost 7 bases and the J gene lost 3 bases, with 12 bases spanning the gap. CDR3 nucleotide sequence: TGTGCCAGTACCCCCCCCGGGGCTAATGAAAAACTGTTTTTT. Translating gives CASTPPGANEKLFF.

The chain uses TRBV25-1 and TRBJ1-2, with 7 nucleotides matching TRBD1. V lost 4 bases to trimming and J lost 4 bases; unmatched junction nucleotides: 9. Germline V CDR1 and CDR2: MGHDK, SYGVNS. There are 15 residues in the CDR3. In nucleotides, the CDR3 is TGTGCCAGCAGTGCCCGGGACAGACGGTCCTATGGCTACACCTTC. It yields the protein CASSARDRRSYGYTF.

This sequence joins TRBV25-1 and TRBJ1-5, with D unclear. Per the germline V gene, CDR1 is MGHDK and CDR2 is SYGVNS. This CDR3 spans 15 amino acids. Trimming removed 4 bases at V and 2 bases at J, with 12 bases between. This chain's CDR3 is CASSGSAVGNQPQHF. CDR3 in DNA: TGTGCCAGCAGTGGGTCGGCGGTTGGCAATCAGCCCCAGCATTTT.

The chain recombines TRBV5-1 with TRBJ1-2, with D possibly matching TRBD1 (5 bases). This CDR3 has 14 residues. V lost 3 bases to trimming and J lost 3 bases, with 12 bases between them. Germline-derived CDR1 and CDR2 are SGHRS and YFSETQ. The DNA for the CDR3 is TGCGCCAGCAGCTCGGTCGGAGGGGACTATGGCTACACCTTC. Translation: CASSSVGGDYGYTF.

This chain links TRBV27 with TRBJ1-1, with TRBD1 matching 8 bases. V trimming: 5 bases; J trimming: 3 bases; junction bases outside the gene matches: 5. Germline V gives CDR1 MNHEY, CDR2 SMNVEV (reference sequence). The CDR3 extends over 14 amino acids. For the CDR3, the DNA is TGTGCCAGCAGTCCTACAGGGGGGTACACTGAAGCTTTCTTT. Protein product: CASSPTGGYTEAFF.